One T cell receptor beta chain is described in this entry. Its antigen is not identified. These data originate in a study of OX40 agonist ivuxolimab in advanced cancers. Across the study: Prior anti-PD-1, anti-PD-L1 or anti-CTLA-4 therapy did not bar entry, and around 39% had some. Points from the study as a whole: At doses 0.1 to 3.0 mg/kg, CD4+ and CD8+ clones expanded. Relative to CD4+, CD8+ T cells held more expanded clones on average.

Assay: immunoSEQ multiplex PCR; the TCRdb copy retains only in-frame clones and omits some. Among some 65,000 clones listed, 85% were seen once. The ends were cut back, 3 bases at V and 9 bases at J, with 18 bases in the middle. CDR1 and CDR2 from the germline V gene are MDHEN and SYDVKM. The CDR3 runs 15 residues. The chain is built from TRBV28 and TRBJ1-5; no clear D. This specimen consisted of CD4+ or CD8+ T cells sorted from blood, obtained in a trial of the OX40 agonist ivuxolimab. This receptor was identified in an adult with an advanced solid tumor such as melanoma, head and neck, liver or kidney cancer. Here the CDR3 reads CASSLDFGISRPQHF. For the CDR3, the DNA is TGTGCCAGCAGTTTGGACTTCGGGATCAGTAGGCCCCAGCATTTT.